Listed below are T cell receptor beta chains from one sample, sequenced in a study of blood T cell repertoires in COVID-19. The data were produced by immunoSEQ multiplex PCR, yet TCRdb's version contains in-frame clones alone and is incomplete. The sample has some 55,000 clones; over 80% are singletons. Sequenced: peripheral blood. These receptors were collected from a woman aged 55-75 years with acute or convalescent COVID-19. Both conserved end residues are part of each CDR3. The D gene is left open where the match is weak. Where a row states a size, it is once, few, many or the class of an expanded clone; other rows omit it.

j_call d_call v_call clone_size cdr3_nt cdr3_aa
TRBJ2-1 . TRBV18 . TGTGCCAGCTCACCACGAATGGCGGGGTACTCCTACAATGAGCAGTTCTTC CASSPRMAGYSYNEQFF
TRBJ2-5 . TRBV9 . TGTGCCAGCAGCGTAGGGCAGCGTCAAGAGACCCAGTACTTC CASSVGQRQETQYF
TRBJ1-2 TRBD1 TRBV18 . TGTGCCAGCTCACCACCCTCACAGGGGTTTTTTTCTGGCTACACCTTC CASSPPSQGFFSGYTF
TRBJ2-1 . TRBV5-1 . TGCGCCAGCAGCTTTGGTGGGGCGTACAATGAGCAGTTCTTC CASSFGGAYNEQFF
TRBJ1-2 TRBD1 TRBV18 few TGTGCCAGCTCTCTCGACAGGGACGTTCCGGGCTACACCTTC CASSLDRDVPGYTF
TRBJ2-7 . TRBV5-1 . TGCGCCAGCAGCTTGGCGGCGGAGCGCGAGCAGTACTTC CASSLAAEREQYF
TRBJ1-1 TRBD1 TRBV20-1 . TGCAGTGCTAGTCTTACAGGGGGCGCAGAGTCTGCTGAAGCTTTCTTT CSASLTGGAESAEAFF
TRBJ2-1 TRBD2 TRBV7-9 . TGTGCCAGCAGCACGGGACTAGCGGGAGGGCTAAATGAGCAGTTCTTC CASSTGLAGGLNEQFF
TRBJ1-1 . TRBV7-2 few TGTGCCAGCAGCTTTGGGGCCCATCTCACTGAAGCTTTCTTT CASSFGAHLTEAFF
TRBJ1-3 TRBD1 TRBV7-9 once TGTGCCAGCAGCCCAGGACAGGGTGACCGGAACACCATATATTTT CASSPGQGDRNTIYF
TRBJ1-2 . TRBV6-5 . TGTGCCAGCGGCACAAGTACATCCGTTTATGGCTACACCTTC CASGTSTSVYGYTF
TRBJ2-5 TRBD1 TRBV3-1/TRBV3-2 . TGTGCCAGCAGCCACCCAGGACAGGGCGCCCAGTACTTC CASSHPGQGAQYF
TRBJ2-4 TRBD2 TRBV5-8 . TGTGCCAGCAGCTTATCTACTAGCGGGAGTATAGGGGGGGCCAAAAACATTCAGTACTTC CASSLSTSGSIGGAKNIQYF
TRBJ2-3 . TRBV10-3 few TGTGCCATCAGCATTAGCACAGATACGCAGTATTTT CAISISTDTQYF
TRBJ1-1 . TRBV19 . TGTGCCAGTAGTACCCTCAGGCGGGGGCGGGCTTTCTTT CASSTLRRGRAFF
TRBJ2-3 TRBD2 TRBV2 . TGTGCCAGCAGGAGGGAGCGGGGAAGAAGCACAGATACGCAGTATTTT CASRRERGRSTDTQYF
TRBJ1-1 . TRBV4-1 . TGCGCCAGCAGCCCCACAGGCATGAACACTGAAGCTTTCTTT CASSPTGMNTEAFF
TRBJ2-1 . TRBV29-1 . TGCAGCGTTGAGGCGCTGCACAGGGCCTTAGGAAATGAGCAGTTCTTC CSVEALHRALGNEQFF
TRBJ1-5 . TRBV30 . TGTGCCTGGAGCCACCTCGGAGGGGCCGCGAATCAGCCCCAGCATTTT CAWSHLGGAANQPQHF
TRBJ2-6 TRBD2 TRBV9 . TGTGCCAGCAGCGCGGGACTAGCGGGAATAGGCTCTGGGGCCAACGTCCTGACTTTC CASSAGLAGIGSGANVLTF
TRBJ2-7 . TRBV5-1 . TGCGCCAGCAGCTTGACCTCCGGGTCCTACGAGCAGTACTTC CASSLTSGSYEQYF
TRBJ1-1 TRBD1 TRBV14 . TGTGCCAGCAGCCAAGATAAGGGACAGGTGAACACTGAAGCTTTCTTT CASSQDKGQVNTEAFF
TRBJ2-7 . TRBV10-3 . TGTGCCATCAGTGAGTCGGTGGCAGGGGCTTCCTACGAGCAGTACTTC CAISESVAGASYEQYF
TRBJ1-1 . TRBV2 . TGTGCCAGCACCCGGGGGGGTAACACTGAAGCTTTCTTT CASTRGGNTEAFF
TRBJ1-1 TRBD1 TRBV2 . TGTGCCAGCAGTGTGGGACAGGGGAACACTGAAGCTTTCTTT CASSVGQGNTEAFF
TRBJ1-1 . TRBV10-3 medium-sized TGTGCCATCAGTGAGTCGGGAGGTCGGGGCACTGAAGCTTTCTTT CAISESGGRGTEAFF
TRBJ1-5 . TRBV18 . TGTGCCAGCTCCCCTGGACAGAATCAGCCCCAGCATTTT CASSPGQNQPQHF
TRBJ2-3 TRBD1 TRBV5-1 . TGCGCCAGCCATCGCACGTTTCCGGGACAGACGGCAGATACGCAGTATTTT CASHRTFPGQTADTQYF
TRBJ1-2 TRBD1 TRBV28 . TGTGCCAGCAGCCAGGGACAGGGTTTCTATGGCTACACCTTC CASSQGQGFYGYTF
TRBJ1-1 TRBD1 TRBV3-1/TRBV3-2 . TGTGCCAGCAGCCAAGTAGGGGGCCGAGGGAACACTGAAGCTTTCTTT CASSQVGGRGNTEAFF
TRBJ1-5 TRBD1 TRBV6-6 . TGTGCCAGCAGACGCGGACAGGTTCTAAATCAGCCCCAGCATTTT CASRRGQVLNQPQHF
TRBJ1-4 TRBD1 TRBV7-9 . TGTGCCAGCAGCCCAGGACAGGGGGCGCGAGAAAAACTGTTTTTT CASSPGQGAREKLFF
TRBJ2-1 . TRBV10-1 once TGCGCCAGCAGTGAGTCCCTGCGTCGGAATGAGCAGTTCTTC CASSESLRRNEQFF
TRBJ1-1 TRBD1 TRBV9 . TGTGCCAGCAGCGTTGTCGGACAGGGCTGGACTGAAGCTTTCTTT CASSVVGQGWTEAFF
TRBJ1-5 . TRBV28 . TGTGCCAGCACTGCTGCAGGGAATCAGCCCCAGCATTTT CASTAAGNQPQHF
TRBJ1-2 TRBD1 TRBV2 . TGTGCCAGCAGCGGACAGGGCCGCTATGGCTACACCTTC CASSGQGRYGYTF
TRBJ1-5 TRBD1 TRBV6-6 once TGTGCCAGCAGTCGATCAGGGGGTCAGGCCCAGCATTTT CASSRSGGQAQHF
TRBJ1-1 . TRBV12-5 few TGTGCTAGTGGGGTGCGAGGTGGGTCTGAAGCTTTCTTT CASGVRGGSEAFF
TRBJ1-5 . TRBV18 . TGTGCCAGCTCACCCGGCAGGGACAATCAGCCCCAGCATTTT CASSPGRDNQPQHF
TRBJ1-2 TRBD1 TRBV28 . TGTGCCAGCAGTTCTAACCACAGGGGGCGCGGTGGCTACACCTTC CASSSNHRGRGGYTF
TRBJ2-7 . TRBV6-2/TRBV6-3 . TGTGCCAGCAGTTACTCGATAGCGCAGTACTTC CASSYSIAQYF
TRBJ2-2 TRBD2 TRBV27 . TGTGCCAGCAGGCCGGGACTAGCGGGGGCCGACACCGGGGAGCTGTTTTTT CASRPGLAGADTGELFF
TRBJ2-7 TRBD1 TRBV11-2 once TGTGCCAGCAGCCCCCACCAGGGGGTCTACGAGCAGTACTTC CASSPHQGVYEQYF
TRBJ1-1 TRBD1 TRBV5-5 . TGTGCCAGCAGCTTGGACACAGGGGCGGGCGGGTACACTGAAGCTTTCTTT CASSLDTGAGGYTEAFF
TRBJ1-1 . TRBV27 . TGTGCCAGCAGTTTATTGCAGGGAAACACTGAAGCTTTCTTT CASSLLQGNTEAFF